This T cell receptor (beta chain) came from a study of cytomegalovirus exposure and HLA in healthy donors. Study observations and caveats: With high specificity and sensitivity, the classifier reportedly diagnosed cytomegalovirus status. First-cohort TCR clusters tended to co-occur in the roughly 130 validation repertoires, a later analysis found. Among TCR beta chains, those listed as cytomegalovirus-associated numbered roughly 150.

The germline V and J ends were trimmed by 5 bases and 9 bases, with 20 bases remaining between them. Looked up from germline, CDR1 is MNHEY and CDR2 is SMNVEV (reference sequence). The CDR3 loop spans 16 amino acids. This table comes from immunoSEQ multiplex PCR, and its TCRdb copy is limited to in-frame clones, with some not included. Of roughly 250,000 clones listed, approximately 87% are singletons. On this clone: Its antigen is unknown.

The source material was PBMCs. This chain links TRBV27 with TRBJ1-6, with D possibly matching TRBD1 (5 bases). The TCR originated in a man between 18 and 29 years old in good health and CMV-seronegative. CDR3 sequence (DNA): TGTGCCAGCAGTACCCTCTTCGCGGGGGGGGGTTCACCCCTCCACTTT. Translation gives CASSTLFAGGGSPLHF.